This is a list of T cell receptor beta chains from one sample in a study of blood T cell repertoires in COVID-19. Produced via immunoSEQ multiplex PCR; TCRdb's table is partial and in-frame only. The sample includes about 26,000 clones, around 90% of them seen just once. The sample comprised peripheral blood. The source is a human donor in a cohort sampled during active COVID-19. The CDR3 runs from the conserved cysteine through the conserved F or W. Each record gives: J gene, D gene, clone size, V gene, CDR3 DNA, CDR3 protein. The D gene is left open where the match is weak. A row's size may be missing; if present it is once, few, many or a size class.

TRBJ1-2,TRBD1,.,TRBV5-1,TGCGCCAGCAGCTCGGGACAGAACGATGGCTACACCTTC,CASSSGQNDGYTF
TRBJ2-7,.,.,TRBV29-1,TGCAGCGTCAGCCGGGGTTCCTACGAGCAGTACTTC,CSVSRGSYEQYF
TRBJ2-7,.,.,TRBV9,TGTGCCAGCAGCGTAGCGGAGGACGAGCAGTACTTC,CASSVAEDEQYF
TRBJ1-1,TRBD1,.,TRBV19,TGTGCCAGTAGTACTCGACAGGGATCCACTGAAGCTTTCTTT,CASSTRQGSTEAFF
TRBJ2-5,TRBD1,.,TRBV5-1,TGCGCCAGCAGCTTGATACAGGGGGCGAGGGAGACCCAGTACTTC,CASSLIQGARETQYF
TRBJ1-5,TRBD1,.,TRBV6-4,TGTGCCAGCAGCACACAGGGGGGGCAGCCCCAGCATTTT,CASSTQGGQPQHF
TRBJ1-1,.,.,TRBV18,TGTGCCAGCTCACCTATACAGGACCTGAACACTGAAGCTTTCTTT,CASSPIQDLNTEAFF
TRBJ2-6,TRBD2,.,TRBV5-1,TGCGCCAGCAGCGCTCCGGGGGGTGGGGCCAACGTCCTGACTTTC,CASSAPGGGANVLTF
TRBJ2-2,.,once,TRBV15,TGTGCCACCAGCAGAGATAGAAACAGGGTAACCGGGGAGCTGTTTTTT,CATSRDRNRVTGELFF
TRBJ2-5,.,.,TRBV19,TGTGCCAGTAGTATAGACCGGGAAGGAGAGACCCAGTACTTC,CASSIDREGETQYF
TRBJ2-1,.,.,TRBV20-1,TGCAGTGCTAGTCCGCGGTTTTGGTCCTACAATGAGCAGTTCTTC,CSASPRFWSYNEQFF
TRBJ2-1,.,.,TRBV11-3,TGTGCCAGCAGCTTAGATCGGTACAATGAGCAGTTCTTC,CASSLDRYNEQFF
TRBJ2-5,TRBD1,.,TRBV4-1,TGCGCCAGCAGCCAAGTATTCCCGGACAGGAGGAAGACCCAGTACTTC,CASSQVFPDRRKTQYF
TRBJ2-3,.,.,TRBV19,TGTGCCAGTAGTATCTCCACAGATACGCAGTATTTT,CASSISTDTQYF
TRBJ2-1,TRBD2,once,TRBV5-1,TGCGCCAGCAGCTTTGGCGGGCGGGAGGGGGAGCAGTTCTTC,CASSFGGREGEQFF
TRBJ2-3,TRBD2,.,TRBV5-6,TGTGCCAGCAGCTTGGGGTTTAGGGTAGCGGGAGTCACAGATACGCAGTATTTT,CASSLGFRVAGVTDTQYF
TRBJ1-2,.,.,TRBV2,TGTGCCAGCAGTGAATCCGCGTATGGCTACACCTTC,CASSESAYGYTF
TRBJ2-7,TRBD2,.,TRBV12-3/TRBV12-4,TGTGCCAGCAGACTAGCGCGGTCTGGCGAGCAGTACTTC,CASRLARSGEQYF
TRBJ2-7,.,.,TRBV11-2,TGTGCCAGCAGCTTAGCCCTAAGGGACACCGCGAGGGACGAGCAGTACTTC,CASSLALRDTARDEQYF
TRBJ2-2,.,.,TRBV7-3,TGTGCCAGCAGCTTACAGGGCCCCGCGAACACCGGGGAGCTGTTTTTT,CASSLQGPANTGELFF
TRBJ2-2,.,.,TRBV30,TGTGCCTGGAGTCGTGGCGGGTCCACCGGGGAGCTGTTTTTT,CAWSRGGSTGELFF
TRBJ2-1,.,.,TRBV2,TGTGCCAGCAGTGAAGCCCCCGAAGGAGGTGAGCAGTTCTTC,CASSEAPEGGEQFF
TRBJ2-2,TRBD1,few,TRBV10-3,TGTGCCATCAGTGAGCCTGGACAGGGGAAGGCCGGGGAGCTGTTTTTT,CAISEPGQGKAGELFF
TRBJ2-1,TRBD2,.,TRBV5-1,TGCGCCAGCAGCTTAGGACTAGCGGGGTACAATGAGCAGTTCTTC,CASSLGLAGYNEQFF
TRBJ2-5,TRBD1,.,TRBV19,TGTGCCACCTCGGGACAGGAACAAGAGACCCAGTACTTC,CATSGQEQETQYF
TRBJ2-3,TRBD1,.,TRBV6-5,TGTGCCAGCAGCCGGGGACAGTACACAGATACGCAGTATTTT,CASSRGQYTDTQYF
TRBJ1-1,.,.,TRBV14,TGTGCCAGCAGCCCCAACGGGATTTTGAACACTGAAGCTTTCTTT,CASSPNGILNTEAFF
TRBJ2-7,TRBD1,.,TRBV4-1,TGCGCCAGCAGCCCGTATCCGGGACAGTCATACGAGCAGTACTTC,CASSPYPGQSYEQYF
TRBJ2-3,TRBD1,.,TRBV19,TGTGCCAGCCGCGTCAGGGGGCAGTGGGGCACAGATACGCAGTATTTT,CASRVRGQWGTDTQYF
TRBJ1-2,TRBD1,.,TRBV28,TGTGCCAGCAGTATTTGGACAGGGGCGAACTATGGCTACACCTTC,CASSIWTGANYGYTF